This T cell receptor (beta chain) was retrieved from a study of CDR3 diversity in severe acne. Germline V CDR1 and CDR2: MNHEY, SVGAGI. The CDR3 totals 15 residues. One entry per CDR3 protein results from TCRdb running MiXCR on the PCR reads. The repertoire holds more than 85,000 distinct CDR3 sequences, 45% to 60% seen once, with around 11% in the top ten. Sequencing was done on a sample of blood. The TCR originated in a male donor with acne. The chain carries TRBV6-5 and TRBJ2-5; D possibly corresponds to TRBD1 (5 bases). Matching the DNA end better, TRBJ2-7 makes the J call doubtful. Here the CDR3 DNA reads TGTGCCAGCAGCGACGGACATGGAAGAACCTACGAGCAGTACTTC. Protein product: CASSDGHGRTYEQYF.